This T cell receptor (beta chain) was retrieved from a study of shared clonotypes between healthy human individuals. On the study more broadly: With ages of 18 to 49, the donors were two women and a few men.

Germline lookup yields CDR1 SEHNR and CDR2 FQNEAQ (reference sequence). The V gene end was trimmed by 5 bases and the J gene end by 4 bases; junction bases not matched to a gene: 14. This CDR3 spans 17 amino acids. As to this clone: Its antigen is as yet unknown.

Sequencing used immunoSEQ multiplex PCR; TCRdb keeps in-frame clones, though not all of them. The sample holds roughly 510,000 clones, 75% to 80% seen once. Donors, healthy HIV-negative adults, lacked recent acute infections or vaccinations. Nashville, Tennessee was home to all donors, each a Caucasian adult. Overall study findings and caveats: Represented genetic and exposure-history diversity was restricted by having few donors.

The TCR was taken from a woman aged 40 to 55 in good health. Some clones in this sample may be carry-over from other donors' samples. The sequencing sample was made of PBMCs. The chain combines TRBV7-9 with TRBJ2-5; 9 positions match TRBD1. CDR3 sequence reads: CASSPYRGRTRGETQYF. CDR3 DNA: TGTGCCAGCAGCCCCTACAGGGGGCGCACCCGCGGAGAGACCCAGTACTTC.